These T cell receptor beta chains were read from a single sample in a study of blood T cell repertoires in COVID-19. Here immunoSEQ multiplex PCR was the method, and the copy in TCRdb shows in-frame clones only, minus some. The sample holds some 230,000 clones, approximately 84% seen once. Sequencing input: peripheral blood. These receptors were taken from a woman in her twenties or thirties who had recovered from COVID-19. The CDR3 runs from the conserved cysteine through the conserved F or W. The D gene is left open where the match is weak. Part of the rows lack a size; the others show once, few, many or a class for expanded clones.

TGTGCCAGCAGCGACAGGGGCTACGAGCAGTACTTC	CASSDRGYEQYF	TRBD1	.	TRBJ2-7	TRBV27
TGTGCCAGCAGTGAAACGACTAGCGGGGCGAATGAGCAGTTCTTC	CASSETTSGANEQFF	TRBD2	.	TRBJ2-1	TRBV6-1
TGTGCCACCAGTGGATTTGGGGGACAGTCCGACGAGCAGTACTTC	CATSGFGGQSDEQYF	TRBD1	few	TRBJ2-7	TRBV24-1
TGTGCCAGTAGTACCCAGATAGGAGTCGAGCAGTACTTC	CASSTQIGVEQYF	.	.	TRBJ2-7	TRBV19
TGCAGCGTTAACAGGGTCGGGGTCTACGAGCAGTACTTC	CSVNRVGVYEQYF	.	.	TRBJ2-7	TRBV29-1
TGTGCCAGCAGCTGGACACTGAACACTGAAGCTTTCTTT	CASSWTLNTEAFF	.	few	TRBJ1-1	TRBV7-9
TGTGCCAGCAGTTTATCATTCGGACAGGAGCAGTTCTTC	CASSLSFGQEQFF	.	.	TRBJ2-1	TRBV27
TGTGCCAGCAGTTCAATCCGGGACAGGGGGGACGAGCAGTACTTC	CASSSIRDRGDEQYF	TRBD1	.	TRBJ2-7	TRBV6-2/TRBV6-3
TGCGCCAGCAGCCAAGACCCCGGGACTAGCCTCGACAATGAGCAGTTCTTC	CASSQDPGTSLDNEQFF	TRBD2	.	TRBJ2-1	TRBV4-1
TGCGCCAGCAGCCTAGGACAGGGGGCGAATGAAAAACTGTTTTTT	CASSLGQGANEKLFF	TRBD1	.	TRBJ1-4	TRBV5-1
TGCAGCGGGGGGGGACAGAATTTCTACGAGCAGTACTTC	CSGGGQNFYEQYF	.	.	TRBJ2-7	TRBV29-1
TGTGCCAGCAGCCAGGGTATCCTACAGGGGAGAGAGACCCAGTACTTC	CASSQGILQGRETQYF	TRBD1	.	TRBJ2-5	TRBV4-2
TGTGCCACCAGTGGTACCAGCGGGAGCTACGAGCAGTACTTC	CATSGTSGSYEQYF	TRBD2	.	TRBJ2-7	TRBV24-1
TGTGCCAGCAGCCATGCAGACAGGGTATCATACACCGGGGAGCTGTTTTTT	CASSHADRVSYTGELFF	TRBD1	.	TRBJ2-2	TRBV3-1/TRBV3-2
TGTGCCAGCAGCCACCGAAGGGCAGGGAACACAGATACGCAGTATTTT	CASSHRRAGNTDTQYF	.	.	TRBJ2-3	TRBV11-3
TGCAGCGTTGTGGGACTAGCGGGCCACAATGAGCAGTTCTTC	CSVVGLAGHNEQFF	TRBD2	once	TRBJ2-1	TRBV29-1
TGTGCCAGCAGTTCACCCGGGACTAGCGGGGGCTCCTACGAGCAGTACTTC	CASSSPGTSGGSYEQYF	TRBD2	.	TRBJ2-7	TRBV28
TGCAGTGCCATGACTAGCGGGAGGGCCTTTTTT	CSAMTSGRAFF	TRBD2	.	TRBJ2-2	TRBV20-1
TGTGCCAGTAGTCCCCTAGCGGGAGACACAGATACGCAGTATTTT	CASSPLAGDTDTQYF	TRBD2	.	TRBJ2-3	TRBV19
TGTGCCAGCAGAGGGGTAGGTGGAAACACCATATATTTT	CASRGVGGNTIYF	.	.	TRBJ1-3	TRBV27
TGCGCCAGCAGCCAAGATGGGGGACTAGCGAGCTACGAGCAGTACTTC	CASSQDGGLASYEQYF	TRBD2	.	TRBJ2-7	TRBV4-1
TGTGCCAGCAGCCAAGAGTCGTCTCCCACAGATACGCAGTATTTT	CASSQESSPTDTQYF	.	.	TRBJ2-3	TRBV4-2
TGCGCCAGCAGCTTGAGTTCTTTTATGGGACAGGGGCCTGGTTACGAGCAGTACTTC	CASSLSSFMGQGPGYEQYF	TRBD1	.	TRBJ2-7	TRBV5-1
TGTGCCAGCAGTGAATTCCGGGACAGAAATCAGCCCCAGCATTTT	CASSEFRDRNQPQHF	TRBD1	.	TRBJ1-5	TRBV6-1
TGTGCCAGCTCACAGAACACAGGGGGAGCTAACTATGGCTACACCTTC	CASSQNTGGANYGYTF	TRBD1	.	TRBJ1-2	TRBV18
TGTGCCAGCACAGTTTCGGGACTAGGCAGCGGTCCTAGCACAGATACGCAGTATTTT	CASTVSGLGSGPSTDTQYF	TRBD2	.	TRBJ2-3	TRBV2
TGTGCCAGCAGCGTTTCTTTGACAGGTAGCTCCTACAATGAGCAGTTCTTC	CASSVSLTGSSYNEQFF	.	.	TRBJ2-1	TRBV9
TGTGCCAGCAGCGGGGGGGGCAGGGAGACCCAGTACTTC	CASSGGGRETQYF	.	.	TRBJ2-5	TRBV7-6
TGTGCCAGCGGCACGCAGGGGGGCGAGCAGTACTTC	CASGTQGGEQYF	.	.	TRBJ2-7	TRBV28
TGCAGCGTTGGGGAGCGGGAGTGGGCTTCGTCCGAGCAGTACTTC	CSVGEREWASSEQYF	TRBD2	many	TRBJ2-7	TRBV29-1
TGTGCCAGCAGTGAAAGCGGCAGGGGTTTAGATACGCAGTATTTT	CASSESGRGLDTQYF	.	.	TRBJ2-3	TRBV6-1
TGCAGCGCCGTGGGCGGGGGGATGAACACTGAAGCTTTCTTT	CSAVGGGMNTEAFF	.	few	TRBJ1-1	TRBV29-1
TGTGCCAGCAGCCGTGGTTGGGGACTAGCCTACACAGATACGCAGTATTTT	CASSRGWGLAYTDTQYF	TRBD2	.	TRBJ2-3	TRBV7-3
TGTGCCAGCAGCGCCCAGGGTTACGGGGAGCTGTTTTTT	CASSAQGYGELFF	.	.	TRBJ2-2	TRBV7-3
TGTGCCAGCAGCCTCTCCGGGACTAGCGGGGCCCGGTCCTACAATGAGCAGTTCTTC	CASSLSGTSGARSYNEQFF	TRBD2	.	TRBJ2-1	TRBV3-1/TRBV3-2
TGTGCTAGTGGTTTGTCGTCGGGGTTGTGTTACGAGCAGTACTTC	CASGLSSGLCYEQYF	.	.	TRBJ2-7	TRBV12-5
TGTGCCAGCAGTTTCGGGACTAGCGGGAGGGATGAGCAGTTCTTC	CASSFGTSGRDEQFF	TRBD2	.	TRBJ2-1	TRBV27
TGTGCAAGTCGCTTAGTGTTAGCGCGATACTCCTACAATGAGCAGTTCTTC	CASRLVLARYSYNEQFF	.	many	TRBJ2-1	TRBV12-2
TGTGCCAGCAGCTGGGGACAGAGGAACACCGGGGAGCTGTTTTTT	CASSWGQRNTGELFF	TRBD1	.	TRBJ2-2	TRBV11-3